This section outlines one T cell receptor (beta chain) sequence together with its context. Time point indicated: patch test 1, 2 weeks after DPC sensitization. The treatment denotes: therapeutic diphenylcyclopropenone sensitization with weekly scalp DPC. The V and J ends lost 0 bases and 6 bases, in that order; junction bases with no gene match: 4. Germline lookup yields CDR1 GTSNPN and CDR2 SVGIG (reference sequence). This CDR3 contains 13 residues. The data were obtained in a study of human T cells and chemical hapten exposure. Each CDR3 protein is one row after TCRdb ran MiXCR on the RACE reads. This table has 150,000 to 200,000 distinct CDR3 sequences, approximately 15% appearing once.

The chain joins TRBV30 to TRBJ1-1, with 7 bases matching TRBD1. The clonotype originates from a woman between 25 and 40 years old with alopecia areata. Some clones in this sample may be carry-over from other donors' samples. Material: whole blood, obtained in connection with sensitization to the hapten diphenylcyclopropenone (DPC). CDR3 protein: CAWSVAGGAEAFF. For the CDR3, the DNA is TGTGCCTGGAGTGTGGCAGGGGGGGCTGAAGCTTTCTTT.